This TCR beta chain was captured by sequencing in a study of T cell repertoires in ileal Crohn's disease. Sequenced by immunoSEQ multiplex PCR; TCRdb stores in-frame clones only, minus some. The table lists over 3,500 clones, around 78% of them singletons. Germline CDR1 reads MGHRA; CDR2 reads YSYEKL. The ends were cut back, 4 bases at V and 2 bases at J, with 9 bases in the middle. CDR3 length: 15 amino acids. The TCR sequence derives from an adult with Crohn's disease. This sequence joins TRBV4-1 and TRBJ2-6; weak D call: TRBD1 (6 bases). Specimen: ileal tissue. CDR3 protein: CASSPGTPGANVLTF. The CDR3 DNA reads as TGCGCCAGCAGCCCCGGGACACCTGGGGCCAACGTCCTGACTTTC.